The sequence of this T cell receptor (beta chain) was determined in a study of blood T cell repertoires in COVID-19. Study-wide context: Nucleic acid was either cDNA or gDNA, and it came from T cells, B-cell-depleted T cells, or PBMCs.

As processed by the authors: Amplifying reference gene primers gave estimates of nucleated cell counts. Only in-frame clones appear in the TCRdb table, and some are missing; sequencing was by immunoSEQ multiplex PCR. V and J calls and clone size are as listed in that table; D and trimming were resolved from the DNA. The sample lists roughly 100,000 clones, 75% to 95% seen once, with roughly 3.9% in the top ten. Germline V gene sequence: CDR1 SGHRS, CDR2 YFSETQ. This CDR3 comprises 14 residues. V was pared by 2 bases and J by 8 bases, with 6 bases of the junction left unmatched. The material sequenced was peripheral blood. J is TRBJ2-2 and V is TRBV5-1; 7 bases map to TRBD1. The sequence was collected from a woman aged 50 to 65 in a cohort sampled during active COVID-19. Here the CDR3 DNA reads TGCGCCAGCAGCTTTATACAGGGGTCAGGGGAGCTGTTTTTT. Its translation is CASSFIQGSGELFF. The whole variable domain, filled in from reference TRBV5-1 and TRBJ2-2, reads KAGVTQTPRYLIKTRGQQVTLSCSPISGHRSVSWYQQTPGQGLQFLFEYFSETQRNKGNFPGRFSGRQFSNSRSEMNVSTLELGDSALYLCASSFIQGSGELFFGEGSRLTVL.